One TCR beta chain is described in this entry. The V gene's germline CDR1 is SGHNT and CDR2 YENEEA. The length of the CDR3 is 17 residues. J gave up 5 bases and V 5 bases, and 14 bases lay outside the gene matches. The source of the sample is a study of blood T cell repertoires in COVID-19. This table comes from immunoSEQ multiplex PCR, and its TCRdb copy is limited to in-frame clones, with some not included. Among 180,000 or so clones listed, approximately 85% were seen once. The receptor comes from a woman aged 60-70 years with acute or convalescent COVID-19. V gene TRBV11-3 combines with J gene TRBJ1-1; 10 bases match TRBD1. Sequenced material: peripheral blood. The CDR3 DNA reads TGTGCCAGCAGCCCCCGGACAGGGGGTTCGGGAAAGACTGAAGCTTTCTTT. This encodes CASSPRTGGSGKTEAFF. Full variable domain (remainder filled in from reference TRBV11-3 and TRBJ1-1): EAGVVQSPRYKIIEKKQPVAFWCNPISGHNTLYWYLQNLGQGPELLIRYENEEAVDDSQLPKDRFSAERLKGVDSTLKIQPAELGDSAVYLCASSPRTGGSGKTEAFFGQGTRLTVV.